A selection of T cell receptor beta chains follows, all from one sample in a study of cytomegalovirus exposure and HLA in healthy donors. Profiling relied on immunoSEQ multiplex PCR, and the TCRdb table lists in-frame clones only, not all of them. The table lists about 210,000 clones, over 75% of them singletons. Sequenced material: PBMCs. These receptors were taken from a male donor in good health and CMV-seronegative. CDR3s include the opening cysteine and the closing phenylalanine or tryptophan. The D gene is left open where the match is weak. For some rows the clone size is stated as once, few or many, or as a class when expanded; others skip it.

NA	TRBV4-2	TRBJ2-3	TRBD2	18	TGTGCCAGCAGCCAAGGGACTAGCGGGGGGCCCGGCGCAGATACGCAGTATTTT	CASSQGTSGGPGADTQYF
few	TRBV30	TRBJ1-2	NA	12	TGTGCCTGGAGTGTACAGGTCTATGGCTACACCTTC	CAWSVQVYGYTF
NA	TRBV10-1	TRBJ2-3	TRBD2	15	TGCGCCAGCAGGTTCAGAACAACTAGCGCAGATACGCAGTATTTT	CASRFRTTSADTQYF
NA	TRBV28	TRBJ2-2	NA	13	TGTGCCAGCAGTTTATCGTACACCGGGGAGCTGTTTTTT	CASSLSYTGELFF
NA	TRBV11-2	TRBJ2-1	TRBD2	17	TGTGCCAGCAGCTGGCGACGCGGCGGGGGGGGGTACAATGAGCAGTTCTTC	CASSWRRGGGGYNEQFF
NA	TRBV27	TRBJ1-2	NA	13	TGTGCCAGCAGTGAGCAAACAGGGTTCGGCTACACCTTC	CASSEQTGFGYTF
NA	TRBV7-2	TRBJ1-4	TRBD1	15	TGTGCCAGCAGCTTAGGGGACAGGGACTTTGAAAAACTGTTTTTT	CASSLGDRDFEKLFF
NA	TRBV19	TRBJ1-2	TRBD1	15	TGTGCCAGTAGTTTCGACAGGGGGCCTAACTATGGCTACACCTTC	CASSFDRGPNYGYTF
once	TRBV29-1	TRBJ1-1	TRBD1	13	TGCAGCCTTGGACAGGGCACGAACACTGAAGCTTTCTTT	CSLGQGTNTEAFF
NA	TRBV19	TRBJ1-5	NA	15	TGTGCCAGTAGTGCGACCGGGACACAATATCAGCCCCAGCATTTT	CASSATGTQYQPQHF
few	TRBV6-5	TRBJ1-4	NA	16	TGTGCCAGCAGTTACCGGCTGCAGGGGTTTAATGAAAAACTGTTTTTT	CASSYRLQGFNEKLFF
NA	TRBV9	TRBJ1-2	NA	12	TGTGCCAGCAGCGGAAGCAGGGATGGCTACACCTTC	CASSGSRDGYTF
NA	TRBV5-4	TRBJ2-1	TRBD1	14	TGTGCCAGCAGCAATCCGGGACAGGCTTATGAGCAGTTCTTC	CASSNPGQAYEQFF
once	TRBV21-1	TRBJ1-1	NA	17	TGTGCCAGCAGCAGGTCCCCTGGGCAGGGCCCAAACACTGAAGCTTTCTTT	CASSRSPGQGPNTEAFF
NA	TRBV4-2	TRBJ2-3	TRBD2	16	TGTGCCAGCAGCCAAGTATCGGGGGGGTTCACAGATACGCAGTATTTT	CASSQVSGGFTDTQYF
NA	TRBV7-3	TRBJ1-2	NA	13	TGTGCCAGCAGCTTAGGCAGGGGCTATGGCTACACCTTC	CASSLGRGYGYTF